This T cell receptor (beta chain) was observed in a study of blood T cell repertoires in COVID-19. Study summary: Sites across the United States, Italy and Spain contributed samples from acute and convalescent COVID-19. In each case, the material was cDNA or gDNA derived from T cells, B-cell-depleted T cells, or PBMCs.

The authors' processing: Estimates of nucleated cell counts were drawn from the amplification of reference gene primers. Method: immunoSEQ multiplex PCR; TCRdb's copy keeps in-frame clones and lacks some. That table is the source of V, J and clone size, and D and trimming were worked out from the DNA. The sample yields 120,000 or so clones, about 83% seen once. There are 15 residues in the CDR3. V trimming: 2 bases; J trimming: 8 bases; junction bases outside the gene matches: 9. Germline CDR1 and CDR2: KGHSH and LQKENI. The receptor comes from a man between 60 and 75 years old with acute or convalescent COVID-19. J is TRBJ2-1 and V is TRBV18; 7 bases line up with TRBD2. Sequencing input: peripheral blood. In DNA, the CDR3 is TGTGCCAGCTCACCATACCCAGCGGGGACCCATGAGCAGTTCTTC. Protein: CASSPYPAGTHEQFF.